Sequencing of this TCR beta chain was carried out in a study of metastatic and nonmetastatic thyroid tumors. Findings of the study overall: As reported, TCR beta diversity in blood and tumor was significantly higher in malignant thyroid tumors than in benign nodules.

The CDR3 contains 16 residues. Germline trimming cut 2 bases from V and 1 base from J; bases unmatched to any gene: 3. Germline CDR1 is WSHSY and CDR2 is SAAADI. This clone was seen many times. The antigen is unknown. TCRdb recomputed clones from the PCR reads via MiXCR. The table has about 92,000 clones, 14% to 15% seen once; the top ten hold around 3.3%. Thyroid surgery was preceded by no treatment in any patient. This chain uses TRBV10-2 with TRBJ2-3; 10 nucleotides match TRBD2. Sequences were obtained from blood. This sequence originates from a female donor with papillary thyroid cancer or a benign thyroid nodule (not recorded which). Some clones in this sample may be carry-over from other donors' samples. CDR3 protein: CASSEILAGGTDTQYF. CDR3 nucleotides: TGCGCCAGCAGTGAGATCCTAGCGGGGGGCACAGATACGCAGTATTTT.